This T cell receptor (beta chain) was captured in a study of CD8+ T cells in alopecia areata. Points from the study as a whole: Relative to normal scalp, lesional scalp, especially alopecia totalis/universalis, showed higher clonality.

As regards this clone: Antigen: not known.

Isolated RNA was reverse transcribed into cDNA used as the sequencing template. Clones were read by immunoSEQ multiplex PCR, and TCRdb kept only the in-frame ones, dropping some. The repertoire consists of about 110,000 clones, with roughly 55% occurring once and the leading ten covering roughly 25%. This CDR3 spans 14 amino acids. Germline CDR1 MDHEN, CDR2 SYDVKM. The V end lost 3 bases, the J end lost 2 bases, and 11 bases lay between the germline ends. The sequencing input was NKG2D-low CD8+ T cells sorted from blood. This receptor was identified in a human donor with alopecia areata. The V and J genes are TRBV28 and TRBJ2-7; D perhaps matches TRBD1 (6 bases). The CDR3 region is CASSFQGFPYEQYF. The CDR3 DNA sequence: TGTGCCAGCAGTTTTCAGGGGTTCCCCTACGAGCAGTACTTC.